This record concerns one T cell receptor beta chain sequence. These data come from a study of blood T cell repertoires in COVID-19. As for the study in general: The cDNA or gDNA used as material had been derived from T cells, B-cell-depleted T cells, or PBMCs.

This CDR3 contains 15 residues. Trimming took 3 bases from V and 3 from J, leaving 14 bases between them. CDR1 is LNHDA and CDR2 is SQIVND in the germline V gene (reference sequence). Original methodology: Amplified reference gene primers provided the basis for estimating nucleated cell counts. The table came from immunoSEQ multiplex PCR; TCRdb's copy has only in-frame clones and leaves some out. That table gives V, J and clone size, and the DNA gave D and trimming. The sample records over 150,000 clones, roughly 87% being singletons. The origin of this receptor is a young man who had recovered from COVID-19. The chain recombines TRBV19 with TRBJ1-1, with D hard to call. Specimen: peripheral blood. CDR3 protein: CASSMFGGYDTEAFF. The CDR3 region has the DNA TGTGCCAGTAGTATGTTCGGAGGCTATGACACTGAAGCTTTCTTT.